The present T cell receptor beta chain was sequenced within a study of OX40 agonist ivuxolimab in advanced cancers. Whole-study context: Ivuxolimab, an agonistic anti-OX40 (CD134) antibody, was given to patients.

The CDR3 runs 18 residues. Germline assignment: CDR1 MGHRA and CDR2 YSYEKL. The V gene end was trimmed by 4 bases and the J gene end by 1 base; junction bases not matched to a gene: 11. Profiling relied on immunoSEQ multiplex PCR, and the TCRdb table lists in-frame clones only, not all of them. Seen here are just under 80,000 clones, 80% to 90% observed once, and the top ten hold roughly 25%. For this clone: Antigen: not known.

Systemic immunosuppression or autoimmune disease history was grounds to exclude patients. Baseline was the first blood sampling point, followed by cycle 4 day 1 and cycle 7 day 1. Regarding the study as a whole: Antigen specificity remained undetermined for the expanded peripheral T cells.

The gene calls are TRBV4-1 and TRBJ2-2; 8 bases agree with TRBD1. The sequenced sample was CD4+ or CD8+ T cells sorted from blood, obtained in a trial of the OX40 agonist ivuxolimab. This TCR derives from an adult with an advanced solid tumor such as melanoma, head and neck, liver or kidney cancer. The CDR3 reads CASSREVAGGGNTGELFF. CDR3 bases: TGCGCCAGCAGCCGGGAAGTAGCAGGGGGCGGGAACACCGGGGAGCTGTTTTTT.